These 26 T cell receptor beta chains share one sample of origin, sequenced in a study of T cell responses to AZD1222 COVID-19 vaccine (dated by TCRdb to the early 2020s). The library was made by the immunoSEQ multiplex PCR assay. TCRdb's version of the immuneACCESS table is confined to in-frame rearrangements and falls short of the full clone set. An unresolved V gene accounts for under half of the shortfall where checked; the remainder is of unknown origin. A total of 75,000 to 100,000 clones appear in this sample, about 88% of them only once. Approximately 2.8% of the sample belongs to the ten largest clones. This specimen's time point label, interpreted: baseline before first vaccination. The material sequenced was peripheral blood, taken on day 0 of AZD1222 vaccination. The receptors here all came from an adult in good health.

The chain combines TRBV28 with TRBJ1-2; D is uncertain. This CDR3 contains 12 residues. The germline CDR1 and CDR2 sequences are MDHEN and SYDVKM. The V gene lost 3 bases and the J gene lost 3 bases, with 5 bases spanning the gap. CDR3 loop: CASSFPYYGYTF. The CDR3 DNA sequence: TGTGCCAGCAGTTTTCCCTACTATGGCTACACCTTC.

The chain carries TRBV19 and TRBJ2-5, with unresolved D. From germline, CDR1 is LNHDA and CDR2 SQIVND (reference sequence). The CDR3 length is 13 residues. Trimming took off 5 bases at V and 4 bases at J, with 11 bases between the two ends. The CDR3: CASSPGWGETQYF. In DNA form, the CDR3 reads TGTGCCAGTAGTCCCGGGTGGGGAGAGACCCAGTACTTC.

This chain uses TRBV20-1 with TRBJ2-7, with no clear D. CDR3 length: 10 amino acids. From germline, CDR1 is DFQATT and CDR2 SNEGSKA (reference sequence). V shed 4 bases and J shed 4 bases, with 5 bases lying between them. The CDR3 region is CSATDYEQYF. CDR3 DNA: TGCAGTGCTACAGATTACGAGCAGTACTTC.

The rearrangement links TRBV19 to TRBJ2-3, with a weak D call TRBD1 (6 bases). This CDR3 spans 14 amino acids. The ends were cut back, 7 bases at V and 0 bases at J, with 11 bases in the middle. Germline V lookup: CDR1 LNHDA, CDR2 SQIVND (reference sequence). The CDR3 DNA follows: TGTGCCAGTAAGGTGGACAGAAGCACAGATACGCAGTATTTT. Translated, it gives CASKVDRSTDTQYF.

This rearrangement joins TRBV15 to TRBJ2-5, with 11 positions matching TRBD1. CDR1 LNHNV and CDR2 YYDKDF come from the germline V gene (reference sequence). Losses at the gene ends were 5 bases for V and 4 bases for J; bases not matched to a gene: 9. This CDR3 contains 16 residues. CDR3 sequence: CATSRLDRGRGETQYF. The CDR3 nucleotides read TGTGCCACCAGCCGCCTGGACAGGGGGCGAGGAGAGACCCAGTACTTC.

The rearrangement uses TRBV7-2 and TRBJ2-7, with 9 bases lining up with TRBD1. The germline V gene encodes CDR1 SGHTA and CDR2 FQGNSA. This CDR3 is 14 amino acids long. J gave up 6 bases and V 3 bases, and 6 bases lay outside the gene matches. In DNA, the CDR3 is TGTGCCAGCAGCTTCCCGGGACAGGGTACCGAGCAGTACTTC. Amino acid sequence: CASSFPGQGTEQYF.

The V call is TRBV7-3, the J call TRBJ2-1, with 8 bases aligning to TRBD2. Germline V gives CDR1 SGHTA, CDR2 FQGTGA. Germline trimming cut 5 bases from V and 0 bases from J; bases unmatched to any gene: 6. The CDR3 length is 16 residues. CDR3 nucleotide sequence: TGTGCCAGCAGCCCCTTAGCGGGAATCTCCTACAATGAGCAGTTCTTC. It is translated as CASSPLAGISYNEQFF.

This clone was recorded only once. V and J are TRBV25-1 and TRBJ1-4; D perhaps matches TRBD1 (5 bases). Trimming left V 2 bases short and J 7 bases short, with 14 bases between. Germline CDR1 MGHDK, CDR2 SYGVNS. The CDR3 totals 15 residues. CDR3 nucleotide sequence: TGTGCCAGCAGTGAAGACCAGGGCCGACTTGAAAAACTGTTTTTT. Encoded protein: CASSEDQGRLEKLFF.

The chain has TRBV3-1 (or the pseudogene TRBV3-2) and TRBJ1-2; tentatively, D is TRBD1 (5 bases). Germline loops: CDR1 LGHDT, CDR2 YNNKEL (reference sequence). V was pared by 4 bases and J by 5 bases, with 17 bases between. This CDR3 contains 15 residues. The CDR3 DNA is TGTGCCAGCAGCCTCTCGACAGCCCCGGGATATGGCTACACCTTC. It specifies CASSLSTAPGYGYTF.

The gene calls are TRBV3-1 (or the pseudogene TRBV3-2) and TRBJ2-7, with a tentative D call TRBD1 (5 bases). The CDR3 totals 14 residues. CDR1 LGHDT and CDR2 YNNKEL come from the germline V gene (reference sequence). With 1 base removed from V and 6 bases from J, the gap between germline ends came to 13 bases. The CDR3 spells CASSQGAGQREQYF. DNA of the CDR3: TGTGCCAGCAGCCAAGGGGCAGGGCAACGCGAGCAGTACTTC.

V is TRBV4-1 and J is TRBJ1-5; D perhaps matches TRBD1 (5 bases). V was cut by 4 bases and J by 5 bases, with 21 bases left in between. Germline V gene data show CDR1 as MGHRA and CDR2 as YSYEKL. CDR3 length: 17 residues. This chain's CDR3 is CASSPPAGEKFYQPQHF. CDR3 nucleotide sequence: TGCGCCAGCAGCCCCCCCGCGGGGGAGAAATTTTATCAGCCCCAGCATTTT.

The rearrangement joins TRBV5-8 to TRBJ1-2, with D maybe TRBD1 (5 bases). This CDR3 is 15 amino acids long. Looked up from germline, CDR1 is SGHTS and CDR2 is YDEGEE. V dropped 5 bases and J dropped 2 bases, with 16 bases sitting between them. The CDR3 DNA is TGTGCCAGCAGGTACCGGGACGTACGAAACTATGGCTACACCTTC. Translation gives CASRYRDVRNYGYTF.

The rearrangement joins TRBV28 to TRBJ1-2; D is perhaps TRBD1 (6 bases). The V gene lost 5 bases and the J gene lost 3 bases, with 19 bases spanning the gap. There are 16 residues in the CDR3. Germline V gives CDR1 MDHEN, CDR2 SYDVKM. The CDR3 protein is CASSPQGQKLYYGYTF. As DNA, the CDR3 is TGTGCCAGCAGTCCCCAAGGACAGAAACTCTACTATGGCTACACCTTC.

The rearrangement uses TRBV11-3 and TRBJ1-2, with D maybe TRBD1 (6 bases). Germline V gene sequence: CDR1 SGHNT, CDR2 YENEEA. Between the trimmed V and J ends, which lost 5 bases and 2 bases, there was a span of 18 bases. The length of the CDR3 is 16 residues. This CDR3 reads CASSPGGGRMNYGYTF. The CDR3 DNA reads TGTGCCAGCAGCCCTGGTGGGGGGCGTATGAACTATGGCTACACCTTC.

This chain links TRBV27 with TRBJ1-2; TRBD1 matches at 9 bases. CDR3 length: 15 amino acids. Germline V gene sequence: CDR1 MNHEY, CDR2 SMNVEV (reference sequence). V shed 3 bases and J 9 bases; nucleotides not matched to a gene: 11. The CDR3 DNA is TGTGCCAGCAGTTTGTCTGGAGGGACAGGGACCCGCTACACCTTC. Its protein product is CASSLSGGTGTRYTF.

This clone was seen only once. V usage is TRBV30 and J usage is TRBJ2-7; perhaps TRBD2 as D (6 bases). V was cut by 4 bases and J by 6 bases, with 13 bases left in between. Germline CDR1 and CDR2: GTSNPN and SVGIG (reference sequence). The CDR3 is 12 amino acids. CDR3 DNA sequence: TGTGCCTGGAAGGGTATGGGACTCGAGCAGTACTTC. Encoded protein: CAWKGMGLEQYF.

V is TRBV9 and J is TRBJ2-5, with no clear D. V dropped 5 bases and J dropped 2 bases, with 1 base sitting between them. The germline V gene has CDR1 SGDLS and CDR2 YYNGEE. The CDR3 has 10 residues. CDR3 in DNA: TGTGCCAGCAGTCAAGAGACCCAGTACTTC. Translated, it gives CASSQETQYF.

This CDR3 reads CASRTGPHEKLFF. CDR3 nucleotides: TGTGCCAGCAGGACAGGGCCTCATGAAAAACTGTTTTTT. V and J are TRBV13 and TRBJ1-4; 7 bases map to TRBD1. There are 13 residues in the CDR3. Germline CDR1 PRHDT, CDR2 FYEKMQ (reference sequence). Unmatched junction bases numbered 4, after V lost 6 bases and J lost 6 bases.

The chain combines TRBV6-5 with TRBJ1-2, with 8 nucleotides matching TRBD1. Germline V gives CDR1 MNHEY, CDR2 SVGAGI. The CDR3 consists of 13 residues. V was clipped by 7 bases and J by 8 bases; unmatched bases: 9. CDR3 in DNA: TGTGCCAGCATTCCCGGGACAGGTAGAGGCTACACCTTC. It translates to CASIPGTGRGYTF.

This rearrangement joins TRBV25-1 to TRBJ1-2; D is unclear. The CDR3 consists of 16 residues. V lost 2 bases to trimming and J lost 7 bases, with 20 bases between them. CDR1 MGHDK and CDR2 SYGVNS come from the germline V gene. CDR3 in amino acids: CASSEQTGSLIPGYTF. In DNA form, the CDR3 reads TGTGCCAGCAGTGAACAGACGGGGTCCCTTATCCCTGGCTACACCTTC.

V usage is TRBV4-3 and J usage is TRBJ2-2; D may correspond to TRBD1 or TRBD2 (5 bases each). V lost 4 bases and J 7 bases, leaving 19 bases between the germline ends. In germline, CDR1 is LGHNA, CDR2 YSLEER. This CDR3 is 16 amino acids long. The CDR3, as DNA: TGCGCCAGCAGCCCCAGACAACACGGGACCGGCGGGGAGCTGTTTTTT. Translating gives CASSPRQHGTGGELFF.

The chain joins TRBV6-1 to TRBJ1-3; the D is unclear. V gave up 2 bases and J gave up 0 bases, with 8 bases separating them. Germline V CDR1 and CDR2: MNHNS, SASEGT. This CDR3 spans 15 amino acids. CDR3 residues: CASSETRFSGNTIYF. The DNA of the CDR3 is TGTGCCAGCAGTGAAACCAGGTTCTCTGGAAACACCATATATTTT.

V is TRBV7-9 and J is TRBJ2-2; tentative D call: TRBD2 (6 bases). The CDR3 has 14 amino acids. CDR1 and CDR2 (germline): SEHNR, FQNEAQ (reference sequence). V was cut by 10 bases and J by 0 bases, with 12 bases left in between. The chain's CDR3 is CATTGTPNTGELFF. The CDR3 region has the DNA TGTGCCACCACCGGGACTCCGAACACCGGGGAGCTGTTTTTT.

The gene calls are TRBV6-2 or TRBV6-3 and TRBJ2-3; D might be TRBD1 (6 bases). Germline CDR1 MNHEY, CDR2 SVGEGT. The length of the CDR3 is 17 residues. V gave up 7 bases and J gave up 0 bases, with 20 bases separating them. This chain's CDR3 is CASTPGTHTTSTDTQYF. The CDR3 DNA sequence: TGTGCCAGCACCCCCGGGACACATACGACTAGCACAGATACGCAGTATTTT.

The chain links TRBV10-2 to TRBJ2-7; 7 positions agree with TRBD2. Germline V gene data show CDR1 as WSHSY and CDR2 as SAAADI. The CDR3 totals 13 residues. V trimming: 7 bases; J trimming: 7 bases; junction bases outside the gene matches: 10. CDR3 region: CASTLHPAGEQYF. The CDR3 nucleotides are TGCGCCAGCACCCTACATCCAGCGGGGGAGCAGTACTTC.

V is TRBV4-1 and J is TRBJ1-5; possible D gene TRBD1, 5 bases. V lost 1 base and J lost 2, with 12 bases in between. The germline V gene encodes CDR1 MGHRA and CDR2 YSYEKL. CDR3 length equals 16 residues. The CDR3 coding sequence is TGCGCCAGCAGCCAAGCGGGCTTAGGGGGCAATCAGCCCCAGCATTTT. It specifies CASSQAGLGGNQPQHF.